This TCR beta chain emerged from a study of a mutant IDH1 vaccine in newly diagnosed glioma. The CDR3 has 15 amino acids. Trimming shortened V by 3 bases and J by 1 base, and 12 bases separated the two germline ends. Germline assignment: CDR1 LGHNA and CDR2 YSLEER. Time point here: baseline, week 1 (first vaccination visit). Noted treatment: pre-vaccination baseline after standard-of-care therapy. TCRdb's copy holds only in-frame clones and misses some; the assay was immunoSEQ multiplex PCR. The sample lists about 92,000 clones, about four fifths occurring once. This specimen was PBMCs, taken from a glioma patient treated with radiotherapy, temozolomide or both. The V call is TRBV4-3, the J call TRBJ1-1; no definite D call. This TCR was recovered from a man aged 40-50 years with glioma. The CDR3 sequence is CASSHSWTANTEAFF. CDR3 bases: TGCGCCAGCAGCCATTCATGGACCGCGAACACTGAAGCTTTCTTT.